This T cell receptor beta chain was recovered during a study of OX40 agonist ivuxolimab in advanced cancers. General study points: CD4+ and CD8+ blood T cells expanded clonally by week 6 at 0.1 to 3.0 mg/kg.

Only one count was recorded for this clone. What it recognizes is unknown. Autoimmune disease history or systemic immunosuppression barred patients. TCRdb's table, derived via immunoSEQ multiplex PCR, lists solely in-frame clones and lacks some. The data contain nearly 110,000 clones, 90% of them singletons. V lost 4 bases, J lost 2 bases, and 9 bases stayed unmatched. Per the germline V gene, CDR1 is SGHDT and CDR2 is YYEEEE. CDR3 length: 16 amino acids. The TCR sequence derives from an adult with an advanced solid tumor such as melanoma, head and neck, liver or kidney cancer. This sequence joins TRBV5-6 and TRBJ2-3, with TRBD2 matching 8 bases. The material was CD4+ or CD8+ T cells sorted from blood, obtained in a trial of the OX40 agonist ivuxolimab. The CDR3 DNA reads TGTGCCAGCAGCCACGAGCGGGGGCCCTCCACAGATACGCAGTATTTT. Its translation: CASSHERGPSTDTQYF.